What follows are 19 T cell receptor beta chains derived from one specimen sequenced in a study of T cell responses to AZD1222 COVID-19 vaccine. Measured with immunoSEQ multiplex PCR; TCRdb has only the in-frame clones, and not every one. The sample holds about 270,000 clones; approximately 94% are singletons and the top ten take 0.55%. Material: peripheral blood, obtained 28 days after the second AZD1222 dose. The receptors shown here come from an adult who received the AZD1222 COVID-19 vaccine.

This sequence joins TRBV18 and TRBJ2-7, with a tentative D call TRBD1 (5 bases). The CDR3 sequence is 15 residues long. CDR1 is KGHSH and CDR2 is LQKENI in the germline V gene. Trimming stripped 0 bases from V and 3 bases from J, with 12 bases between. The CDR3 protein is CASSPPGRVNYEQYF. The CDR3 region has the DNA TGTGCCAGCTCACCACCGGGCAGGGTTAACTACGAGCAGTACTTC.

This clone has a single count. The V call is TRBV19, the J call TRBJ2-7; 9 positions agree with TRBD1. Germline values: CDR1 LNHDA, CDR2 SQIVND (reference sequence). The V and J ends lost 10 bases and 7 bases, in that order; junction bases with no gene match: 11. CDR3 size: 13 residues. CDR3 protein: CATSDRGSREQYF. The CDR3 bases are TGTGCCACTTCGGACAGGGGCTCAAGGGAGCAGTACTTC.

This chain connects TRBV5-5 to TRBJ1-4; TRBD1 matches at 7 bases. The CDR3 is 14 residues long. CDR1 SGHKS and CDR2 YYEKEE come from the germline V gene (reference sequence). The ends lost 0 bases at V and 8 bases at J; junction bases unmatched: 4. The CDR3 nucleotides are TGTGCCAGCAGCTTGGGACAGGGCCGGGAAAAACTGTTTTTT. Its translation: CASSLGQGREKLFF.

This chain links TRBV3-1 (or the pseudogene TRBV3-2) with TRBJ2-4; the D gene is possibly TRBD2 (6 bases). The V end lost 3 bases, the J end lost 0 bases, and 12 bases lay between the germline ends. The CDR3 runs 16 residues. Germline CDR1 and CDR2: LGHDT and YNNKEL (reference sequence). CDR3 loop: CASSHLLAAAKNIQYF. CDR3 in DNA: TGTGCCAGCAGCCACCTACTAGCTGCAGCCAAAAACATTCAGTACTTC.

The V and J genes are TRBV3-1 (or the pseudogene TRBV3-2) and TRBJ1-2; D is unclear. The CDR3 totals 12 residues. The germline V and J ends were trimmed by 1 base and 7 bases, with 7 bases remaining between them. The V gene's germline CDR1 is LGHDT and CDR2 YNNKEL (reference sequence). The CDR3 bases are TGTGCCAGCAGCCAAGGAATAGGTGGCTACACCTTC. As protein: CASSQGIGGYTF.

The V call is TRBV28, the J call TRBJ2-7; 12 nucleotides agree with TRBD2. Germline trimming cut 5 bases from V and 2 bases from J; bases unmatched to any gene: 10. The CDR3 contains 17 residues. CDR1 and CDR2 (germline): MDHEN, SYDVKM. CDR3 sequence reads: CASSLSWTSGAAYEQYF. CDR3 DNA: TGTGCCAGCAGTCTTAGCTGGACTAGCGGGGCAGCCTACGAGCAGTACTTC. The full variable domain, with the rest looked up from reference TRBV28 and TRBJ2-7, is DVKVTQSSRYLVKRTGEKVFLECVQDMDHENMFWYRQDPGLGLRLIYFSYDVKMKEKGDIPEGYSVSREKKERFSLILESASTNQTSMYLCASSLSWTSGAAYEQYFGPGTRLTVT.

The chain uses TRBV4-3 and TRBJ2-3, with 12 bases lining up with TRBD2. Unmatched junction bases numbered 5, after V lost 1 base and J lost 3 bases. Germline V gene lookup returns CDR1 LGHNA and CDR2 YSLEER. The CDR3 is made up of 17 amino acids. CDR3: CASSQGASGRGTDTQYF. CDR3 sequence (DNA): TGCGCCAGCAGCCAAGGGGCTAGCGGGAGGGGGACAGATACGCAGTATTTT.

CDR3 in DNA: TGTGCCAGCAGCTTAGAGAACAGGGGGTTCACTGAAGCTTTCTTT. It yields the protein CASSLENRGFTEAFF. The V call is TRBV7-6, the J call TRBJ1-1; 8 nucleotides line up with TRBD1. This CDR3 has 15 amino acids. The germline gives CDR1 SGHVS, CDR2 FNYEAQ. V lost 1 base to trimming and J lost 4 bases; unmatched junction nucleotides: 5.

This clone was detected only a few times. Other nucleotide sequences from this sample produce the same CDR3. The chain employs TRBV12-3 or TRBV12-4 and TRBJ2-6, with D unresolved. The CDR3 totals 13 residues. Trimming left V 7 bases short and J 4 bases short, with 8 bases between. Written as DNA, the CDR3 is TGTGCCAGCACCCTCTCGGGGGCCAACGTCCTGACTTTC. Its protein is CASTLSGANVLTF.

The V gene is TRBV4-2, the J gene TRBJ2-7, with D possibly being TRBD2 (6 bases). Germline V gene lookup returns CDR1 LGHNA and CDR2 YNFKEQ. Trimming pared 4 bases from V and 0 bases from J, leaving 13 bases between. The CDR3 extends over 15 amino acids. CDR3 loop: CASSPGLLFSYEQYF. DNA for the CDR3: TGTGCCAGCAGCCCGGGACTCTTGTTCTCCTACGAGCAGTACTTC.

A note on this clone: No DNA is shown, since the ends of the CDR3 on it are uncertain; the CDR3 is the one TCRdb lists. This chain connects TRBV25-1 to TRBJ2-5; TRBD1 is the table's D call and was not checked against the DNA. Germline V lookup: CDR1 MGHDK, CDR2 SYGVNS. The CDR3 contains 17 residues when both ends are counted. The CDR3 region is CASSVAGTGYFGETQYF.

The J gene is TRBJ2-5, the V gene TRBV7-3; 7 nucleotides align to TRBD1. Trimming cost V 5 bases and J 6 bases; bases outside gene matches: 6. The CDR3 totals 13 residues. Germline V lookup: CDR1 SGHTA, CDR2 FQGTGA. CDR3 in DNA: TGTGCCAGCAGCAACACAGGGGAGAAGACCCAGTACTTC. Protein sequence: CASSNTGEKTQYF. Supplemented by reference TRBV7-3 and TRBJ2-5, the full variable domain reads GAGVSQTPSNKVTEKGKYVELRCDPISGHTALYWYRQSLGQGPEFLIYFQGTGAADDSGLPNDRFFAVRPEGSVSTLKIQRTERGDSAVYLCASSNTGEKTQYFGPGTRLLVL.

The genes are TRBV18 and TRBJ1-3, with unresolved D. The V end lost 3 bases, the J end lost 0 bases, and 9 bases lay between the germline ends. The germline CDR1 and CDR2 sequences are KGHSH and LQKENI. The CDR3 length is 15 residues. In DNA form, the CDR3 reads TGTGCCAGCTCACCTGCCCCTAACTCTGGAAACACCATATATTTT. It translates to CASSPAPNSGNTIYF.

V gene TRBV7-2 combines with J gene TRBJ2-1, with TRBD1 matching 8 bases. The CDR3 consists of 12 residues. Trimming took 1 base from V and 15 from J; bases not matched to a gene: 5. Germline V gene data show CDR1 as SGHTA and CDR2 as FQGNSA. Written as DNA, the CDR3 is TGTGCCAGCAGCTTAGAGGGGACAGGTCCGTTCTTC. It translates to CASSLEGTGPFF.

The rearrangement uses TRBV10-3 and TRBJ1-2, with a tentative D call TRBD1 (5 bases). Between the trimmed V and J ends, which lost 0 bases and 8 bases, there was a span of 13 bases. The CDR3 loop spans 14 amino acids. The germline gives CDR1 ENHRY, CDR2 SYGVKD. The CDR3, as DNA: TGTGCCATCAGTGAGTCGCGGGGGTGGCAGGGCTACACCTTC. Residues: CAISESRGWQGYTF.

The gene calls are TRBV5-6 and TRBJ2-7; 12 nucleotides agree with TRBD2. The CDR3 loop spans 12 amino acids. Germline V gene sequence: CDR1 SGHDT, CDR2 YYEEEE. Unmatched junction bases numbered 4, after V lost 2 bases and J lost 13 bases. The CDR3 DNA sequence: TGTGCCAGCAGCTTCCGACTAGCGGGGGTTTACTTC. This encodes CASSFRLAGVYF. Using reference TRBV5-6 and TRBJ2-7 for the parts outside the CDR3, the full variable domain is DAGVTQSPTHLIKTRGQQVTLRCSPKSGHDTVSWYQQALGQGPQFIFQYYEEEERQRGNFPDRFSGHQFPNYSSELNVNALLLGDSALYLCASSFRLAGVYFGPGTRLTVT.

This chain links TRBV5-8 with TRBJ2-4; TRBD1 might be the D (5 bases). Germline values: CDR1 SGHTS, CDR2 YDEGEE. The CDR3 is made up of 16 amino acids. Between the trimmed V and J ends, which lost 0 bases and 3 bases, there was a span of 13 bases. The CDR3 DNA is TGTGCCAGCAGCTTGGCCCTGGGCAGGGACAAAAACATTCAGTACTTC. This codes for CASSLALGRDKNIQYF.

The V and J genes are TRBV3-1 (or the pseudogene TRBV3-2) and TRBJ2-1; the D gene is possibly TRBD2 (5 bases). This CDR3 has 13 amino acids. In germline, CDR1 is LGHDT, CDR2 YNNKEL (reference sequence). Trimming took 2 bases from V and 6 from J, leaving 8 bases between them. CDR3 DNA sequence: TGTGCCAGCAGCCAATTCCGGGGCAATGAGCAGTTCTTC. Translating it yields CASSQFRGNEQFF.

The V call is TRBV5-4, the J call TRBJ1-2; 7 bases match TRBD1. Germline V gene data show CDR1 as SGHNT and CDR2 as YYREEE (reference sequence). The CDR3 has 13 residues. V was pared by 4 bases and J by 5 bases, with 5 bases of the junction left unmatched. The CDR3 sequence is CASSLGTEYGYTF. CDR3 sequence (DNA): TGTGCCAGCAGCCTCGGGACAGAATATGGCTACACCTTC.